Shown below are 8 T cell receptor beta chains from a single sample sequenced in a study of cytomegalovirus exposure and HLA in healthy donors. A multiplex PCR was run with 60 Vbeta primers and 13 Jbeta primers. Method: immunoSEQ multiplex PCR; TCRdb's copy keeps in-frame clones and lacks some. The sample has about 140,000 clones, about four fifths seen once. The material sequenced was PBMCs. The receptor set was obtained from a male donor in good health and CMV-seronegative.

The V call is TRBV5-1, the J call TRBJ2-5, with 11 bases that match TRBD2. The CDR3 runs 18 residues. With 0 bases clipped from V and 3 bases from J, the junction kept 10 bases outside the gene matches. The germline gives CDR1 SGHRS, CDR2 YFSETQ. CDR3 DNA sequence: TGCGCCAGCAGCTTGGTCGTTAGCGGGGGGGGACTTGAAGAGACCCAGTACTTC. Residues: CASSLVVSGGGLEETQYF.

The chain joins TRBV5-1 to TRBJ1-4, with D possibly TRBD1 on 5 matching bases. V was clipped by 0 bases and J by 7 bases, with 10 bases between them. The CDR3 has 14 residues. Germline V gives CDR1 SGHRS, CDR2 YFSETQ. The DNA of the CDR3 is TGCGCCAGCAGCTTGGGGACACTGGGTGAAAAACTGTTTTTT. It encodes CASSLGTLGEKLFF.

The V gene is TRBV30, the J gene TRBJ2-5; the match to TRBD2 covers 8 bases. Germline CDR1 and CDR2: GTSNPN and SVGIG (reference sequence). CDR3 size: 14 residues. The V gene end was trimmed by 2 bases and the J gene end by 5 bases; junction bases not matched to a gene: 7. This chain's CDR3 is CAWSSGGAGETQYF. The CDR3 bases are TGTGCCTGGAGTTCCGGGGGGGCCGGGGAGACCCAGTACTTC.

V usage is TRBV14 and J usage is TRBJ2-7; D remains unclear. The CDR3 spans 15 residues. From germline, CDR1 is SGHDN and CDR2 FVKESK. The ends were cut back, 1 base at V and 4 bases at J, with 14 bases in the middle. The CDR3 reads CASSQAYTGGYEQYF. CDR3 DNA: TGTGCCAGCAGCCAAGCCTACACGGGTGGGTACGAGCAGTACTTC.

The CDR3 loop reads CASSRQTGGLLNGYTF. CDR3 bases: TGTGCCAGTAGTAGACAGACAGGGGGATTACTTAATGGCTACACCTTC. The chain combines TRBV19 with TRBJ1-2; 9 bases fit TRBD1. With 4 bases clipped from V and 6 bases from J, the junction kept 12 bases outside the gene matches. The germline gives CDR1 LNHDA, CDR2 SQIVND (reference sequence). This CDR3 is built from 16 residues.

The V call is TRBV4-1, the J call TRBJ2-5; 8 bases match TRBD2. J lost 3 bases, V lost 1 base, and 4 bases had no gene match. The CDR3 has 15 residues. CDR1 MGHRA and CDR2 YSYEKL come from the germline V gene. CDR3 amino acids: CASSQGAGGEETQYF. The DNA of the CDR3 is TGCGCCAGCAGCCAAGGGGCCGGGGGGGAAGAGACCCAGTACTTC.

The rearrangement links TRBV19 to TRBJ2-7; 7 bases agree with TRBD1. The germline V gene has CDR1 LNHDA and CDR2 SQIVND (reference sequence). There are 14 residues in the CDR3. The trim removed 7 bases at V and 5 bases at J, leaving 11 bases unmatched. The CDR3 loop reads CASKRGQGENEQYF. The CDR3 DNA reads TGTGCCAGTAAGAGGGGGCAAGGAGAAAACGAGCAGTACTTC.

This rearrangement joins TRBV7-9 to TRBJ2-3; D unclear. The CDR3 runs to 15 residues. CDR1 and CDR2 from the germline V gene are SEHNR and FQNEAQ (reference sequence). Trimming pared 1 base from V and 2 bases from J, leaving 10 bases between. CDR3 protein: CASSLDRSVTDTQYF. CDR3 bases: TGTGCCAGCAGCTTAGATCGGTCCGTCACAGATACGCAGTATTTT. Supplemented by reference TRBV7-9 and TRBJ2-3, the full variable domain reads DTGVSQNPRHKITKRGQNVTFRCDPISEHNRLYWYRQTLGQGPEFLTYFQNEAQLEKSRLLSDRFSAERPKGSFSTLEIQRTEQGDSAMYLCASSLDRSVTDTQYFGPGTRLTVL.